The rows below give T cell receptor beta chains drawn from one sample of a study of shared clonotypes between healthy human individuals. The repertoire was sequenced with immunoSEQ multiplex PCR; TCRdb's copy has only in-frame clones and lacks some. The sample holds 2 million to 2.5 million clones, about nine tenths seen once. The sample was naive CD4+ T cells from PBMCs. The receptors here all came from a man aged 18 to 29 in good health. Some clones in this sample may be carry-over from other donors' samples. CDR3s include the opening cysteine and the closing phenylalanine or tryptophan. The listing skips clone size in some rows; elsewhere it reads once, few, many or a size class.

V | size | CDR3
TRBV4-2 | - | CASSLQRDPADTQYF
TRBV5-1 | - | CASSLARATNEKLFF
TRBV5-6 | once | CASSFRYTTGELFF
TRBV10-3 | - | CAIRSRDLNGGEQYF
TRBV5-6 | once | CASSLAPATGGGYTF
TRBV7-9 | - | CASIERTSGSVNNEQFF
TRBV18 | few | CASSSTKNTEAFF
TRBV6-5 | - | CASSYSLAESSYEQYF
TRBV5-1 | - | CASSLGRGLSYEQYF
TRBV5-4 | - | CASSAGTGSWDTQYF
TRBV5-1 | - | CASSLVSQETQYF